These T cell receptor beta chains were read from a single sample in a study of blood T cell repertoires in COVID-19. Here immunoSEQ multiplex PCR was the method, and the copy in TCRdb shows in-frame clones only, minus some. The sample includes some 200,000 clones, about 85% of them seen just once. Sequencing was performed on PBMCs or T cells enriched from blood (not recorded which). These receptors all stem from a woman aged 25 to 39 who had recovered from COVID-19. CDR3s include the opening cysteine and the closing phenylalanine or tryptophan. The D gene is left open where the match is weak. Expanded clones are given a class, and other clones once, few, many or no size at all.

d_call,clone_size,v_call,j_call,cdr3_nt,cdr3_aa
.,.,TRBV7-9,TRBJ2-1,TGTGCCAGCAGTATCCTTGTGGCCTCCAATGAGCAGTTCTTC,CASSILVASNEQFF
.,.,TRBV7-2,TRBJ1-2,TGTGCCAGCAGCTTAACGGACAGCGGCTACACCTTC,CASSLTDSGYTF
.,few,TRBV27,TRBJ1-2,TGTGCCAGCAGTTGGGACAAAAACTATGGCTACACCTTC,CASSWDKNYGYTF
TRBD1,.,TRBV19,TRBJ1-1,TGTGCCAGTAACACGGGACAGAGGAACACTGAAGCTTTCTTT,CASNTGQRNTEAFF
.,.,TRBV25-1,TRBJ2-7,TGTGCCAGCAGTGACTACTACGAGCAGTACTTC,CASSDYYEQYF
.,few,TRBV7-9,TRBJ1-3,TGTGCCAGCAGCTTAGGACCACAGGGTGTTGTTGGAAACACCATATATTTT,CASSLGPQGVVGNTIYF
TRBD1,.,TRBV5-8,TRBJ2-2,TGTGCCAGCAGCCCCGGGACAGGGAACACCGGGGAGCTGTTTTTT,CASSPGTGNTGELFF
.,.,TRBV11-2,TRBJ2-7,TGTGCCAGCAGCTTAGTGTCGGGCAGGGTTGGGTCCTACGAGCAGTACTTC,CASSLVSGRVGSYEQYF
.,.,TRBV3-1/TRBV3-2,TRBJ1-5,TGTGCCAGCAGCCAAGGCGTGGGGGGGCGGTATAGCAATCAGCCCCAGCATTTT,CASSQGVGGRYSNQPQHF
TRBD1,.,TRBV7-6,TRBJ1-1,TGTGCCAGCAGCCCTAGACAGGGAGGTTCCCCTGAAGCTTTCTTT,CASSPRQGGSPEAFF
.,.,TRBV7-9,TRBJ1-6,TGTGCCAGCAGCCCCGGTCAGGGGAATAATTCACCCCTCCACTTT,CASSPGQGNNSPLHF
.,.,TRBV11-2,TRBJ1-2,TGTGCCAGCAGCATAACACTGACAGGCAACTATGGCTACACCTTC,CASSITLTGNYGYTF
.,.,TRBV7-9,TRBJ1-1,TGTGCCAGCAGTAAAGTGGGGGGAAACACTGAAGCTTTCTTT,CASSKVGGNTEAFF
.,.,TRBV27,TRBJ1-5,TGTGCCAGCAGTTTAAGAGGCACGGCGAGCAATCAGCCCCAGCATTTT,CASSLRGTASNQPQHF
TRBD2,.,TRBV3-1/TRBV3-2,TRBJ2-3,TGTGCCAGCAGCCAAATGGGACTAGCGGGTACAGATACGCAGTATTTT,CASSQMGLAGTDTQYF
.,.,TRBV6-5,TRBJ1-1,TGTGCCAGCAGTTACGGCAGTTCGAACACTGAAGCTTTCTTT,CASSYGSSNTEAFF
.,.,TRBV6-1,TRBJ1-3,TGTGCCAGCAGTGAATTGGGGGCAGCTGGAAACACCATATATTTT,CASSELGAAGNTIYF
.,.,TRBV7-9,TRBJ2-5,TGTGCCAGCAGCTTAGAATCGCGGGAACTCCAAGAGACCCAGTACTTC,CASSLESRELQETQYF
.,.,TRBV5-1,TRBJ1-1,TGCGCCAGCAGCCCCGCCCGGCGGCAGAACACTGAAGCTTTCTTT,CASSPARRQNTEAFF
TRBD2,.,TRBV5-1,TRBJ2-3,TGCGCCAGCAGCAAACAGGTTTCGGCTAGCGGGGCTTCAGATACGCAGTATTTT,CASSKQVSASGASDTQYF
.,once,TRBV4-1,TRBJ2-1,TGCGCCAGCAGCCAAGTTGGGGACTGGGACAATGAGCAGTTCTTC,CASSQVGDWDNEQFF
TRBD1,.,TRBV12-3/TRBV12-4,TRBJ1-2,TGTGCCAGCAGCCTACAGGGGATTTACGGCTACACCTTC,CASSLQGIYGYTF